Listed here are 32 T cell receptor beta chains from one sample, sequenced in a study of T-cell reconstitution after alpha-beta-depleted transplantation in children. The authors prepared the TCRbeta library with unique molecular identifiers. TCRdb re-analysed the PCR reads in MiXCR, keeping a single row per CDR3 protein. Of about 500,000 distinct CDR3 sequences listed, about 33% are singletons. The source material was PBMCs from the stem cell graft donor, sampled from the stem cell graft. The receptors derive from a human donor who donated a stem cell graft to a child with aplastic anemia.

This clonotype has a handful of counts. The chain uses TRBV20-1 and TRBJ1-1; 7 bases are a match to TRBD1. V lost 5 bases and J lost 4; bases outside the gene matches: 10. CDR1 and CDR2 from the germline V gene are DFQATT and SNEGSKA (reference sequence). This CDR3 contains 14 residues. Here the CDR3 reads CSAWRQGGGTEAFF. The DNA for the CDR3 is TGCAGTGCTTGGAGACAGGGAGGGGGCACTGAAGCTTTCTTT.

This clonotype was observed a few times. V and J are TRBV30 and TRBJ1-1, with TRBD1 matching 7 bases. The CDR3 is made up of 13 amino acids. J was trimmed by 1 base and V by 4 bases; bases with no gene match: 3. Germline CDR1 reads GTSNPN; CDR2 reads SVGIG (reference sequence). CDR3 in DNA: TGTGCCTGGACTGGACAGGCGAACACTGAAGCTTTCTTT. Translated: CAWTGQANTEAFF.

The chain couples TRBV19 to TRBJ2-7; D is undetermined. V gave up 3 bases and J gave up 0 bases, with 9 bases separating them. The CDR3 is 14 amino acids. Germline CDR1 and CDR2: LNHDA and SQIVND (reference sequence). This CDR3 is CASSMDPGSYEQYF. Written as DNA, the CDR3 is TGTGCCAGTAGTATGGACCCCGGCTCCTACGAGCAGTACTTC.

This chain connects TRBV19 to TRBJ2-1; 9 bases are shared with TRBD2. With V trimmed by 4 bases and J by 8 bases, 12 bases remained unmatched. The CDR3 spans 16 residues. Germline loops: CDR1 LNHDA, CDR2 SQIVND (reference sequence). The CDR3 sequence is CASSTQGSGSGYEQFF. The CDR3 DNA reads TGTGCCAGTAGTACCCAAGGTAGCGGGAGTGGATATGAGCAGTTCTTC.

A few counts support this clonotype. The rearrangement uses TRBV29-1 and TRBJ2-1; D may be TRBD1 (6 bases). V lost 3 bases and J 1 base, leaving 13 bases between the germline ends. Germline V gives CDR1 SQVTM, CDR2 ANQGSEA. The CDR3 has 15 residues. The CDR3 sequence: CSVEPGVSSYNEQFF. DNA for the CDR3: TGCAGCGTTGAGCCAGGGGTCAGTTCCTACAATGAGCAGTTCTTC.

J is TRBJ1-1 and V is TRBV6-2 or TRBV6-3, with TRBD1 identical over 7 bases. CDR1 and CDR2 from the germline V gene are MNHEY and SVGEGT. V lost 7 bases, J lost 1 base, and 3 bases stayed unmatched. This CDR3 is built from 13 residues. The CDR3 spells CASTGQANTEAFF. The CDR3 nucleotides read TGTGCCAGCACTGGACAGGCGAACACTGAAGCTTTCTTT.

This clonotype appeared a few times. The V call is TRBV7-9, the J call TRBJ2-3, with D perhaps matching TRBD1 (5 bases). Trimming took 4 bases from V and 3 from J, leaving 11 bases between them. CDR3 size: 14 residues. CDR1 and CDR2 (germline): SEHNR, FQNEAQ (reference sequence). Here the CDR3 DNA reads TGTGCCAGCAGCTCCCCTAGGGGAACAGATACGCAGTATTTT. Translation gives CASSSPRGTDTQYF.

The V gene is TRBV13, the J gene TRBJ2-6; D possibly matches TRBD1 or TRBD2 (5 bases each). The V gene lost 5 bases and the J gene lost 1 base, with 21 bases spanning the gap. Germline-derived CDR1 and CDR2 are PRHDT and FYEKMQ (reference sequence). The CDR3 sequence is 19 residues long. CDR3 protein: CASSPGTLRGYSGANVLTF. DNA for the CDR3: TGTGCCAGCAGCCCCGGGACCCTGAGGGGTTATTCTGGGGCCAACGTCCTGACTTTC.

The chain joins TRBV7-6 to TRBJ1-4; D is undetermined. This CDR3 has 15 residues. V gave up 2 bases and J gave up 3 bases, with 10 bases separating them. Germline V gene sequence: CDR1 SGHVS, CDR2 FNYEAQ. The CDR3 nucleotides are TGTGCCAGCAGCTTATTTCAGGCCTCTAATGAAAAACTGTTTTTT. As protein: CASSLFQASNEKLFF.

This chain links TRBV5-1 with TRBJ1-1, with D possibly matching TRBD1 (5 bases). The germline V gene encodes CDR1 SGHRS and CDR2 YFSETQ. CDR3 length: 15 amino acids. V shed 0 bases and J shed 0 bases, with 9 bases lying between them. The CDR3 DNA reads as TGCGCCAGCAGCTTGGAACCAGGGATGAACACTGAAGCTTTCTTT. Its translation: CASSLEPGMNTEAFF.

This clonotype showed up just a few times. The chain combines TRBV7-2 with TRBJ1-3; perhaps TRBD1 as D (6 bases). Germline loops: CDR1 SGHTA, CDR2 FQGNSA. With 7 bases removed from V and 2 bases from J, the gap between germline ends came to 12 bases. The CDR3 is 14 residues long. The CDR3 DNA reads TGTGCCAGCACTAATCGGACAGCTGGAAACACCATATATTTT. Translation: CASTNRTAGNTIYF.

Only a few counts were recorded for this clonotype. The chain couples TRBV18 to TRBJ2-7, with D possibly TRBD2 on 6 matching bases. From germline, CDR1 is KGHSH and CDR2 LQKENI. The CDR3 is 13 amino acids. V lost 5 bases and J lost 2, with 10 bases in between. This chain's CDR3 is CASSMGLTYEQYV. Written as DNA, the CDR3 is TGTGCCAGCTCAATGGGACTGACCTACGAGCAGTACGTC.

The table lists this clonotype with a few counts. The J gene is TRBJ2-3, the V gene TRBV10-1; perhaps D is TRBD1 or TRBD2 (6 bases each). The CDR3 has 16 amino acids. The germline V gene encodes CDR1 WNHNN and CDR2 SYGVQD (reference sequence). The V gene lost 3 bases and the J gene lost 5 bases, with 18 bases spanning the gap. The CDR3, as DNA: TGCGCCAGCAGTGAAAGGGTTGGCGGAGGGGGAGATACGCAGTATTTT. This gives the protein CASSERVGGGGDTQYF.

The chain uses TRBV28 and TRBJ2-7, with D hard to call. Germline V gene data show CDR1 as MDHEN and CDR2 as SYDVKM. V lost 2 bases, J lost 4 bases, and 12 bases lay in between. The CDR3 extends over 14 amino acids. In DNA form, the CDR3 reads TGTGCCAGCAGTTTAAGTCAGTCAGGATACGAGCAGTACGTC. This sequence encodes CASSLSQSGYEQYV.

This clonotype has ten or more counts. The chain employs TRBV7-8 and TRBJ2-7; the D is unclear. The CDR3 extends over 14 amino acids. Per the germline V gene, CDR1 is SGHVS and CDR2 is FQNEAQ. With 6 bases removed from V and 2 bases from J, the gap between germline ends came to 14 bases. The CDR3 bases are TGTGCCAGCAGTCCCGGTCCGACCGCCTACGAGCAGTACGTC. Protein sequence: CASSPGPTAYEQYV.

The chain links TRBV10-3 to TRBJ1-5; tentatively, D is TRBD1 (6 bases). V was trimmed by 6 bases and J by 3 bases, leaving 9 bases between them. CDR1 ENHRY and CDR2 SYGVKD come from the germline V gene. This CDR3 is 13 amino acids long. The CDR3 region has the DNA TGTGCCATCAGCCGGGACAACAATCAGCCCCAGCATTTT. It yields the protein CAISRDNNQPQHF.

The rearrangement links TRBV6-2 or TRBV6-3 to TRBJ2-7, with 14 bases that match TRBD2. This CDR3 region has 18 residues. Germline CDR1 and CDR2: MNHEY and SVGEGT. Germline trimming cut 5 bases from V and 5 bases from J; bases unmatched to any gene: 14. CDR3 bases: TGTGCCAGCAGTATACGAGGGGGACTAGCGGGAGATCGGGACGAGCAGTACGTC. This codes for CASSIRGGLAGDRDEQYV.

The CDR3 bases are TGTGCCAGCAGCGCCGGACCCCGATCCTACGAGCAGTACTTC. Amino acid sequence: CASSAGPRSYEQYF. This chain links TRBV27 with TRBJ2-7, with D hard to call. This CDR3 region has 14 residues. V lost 6 bases and J lost 1, with 13 bases in between. From germline, CDR1 is MNHEY and CDR2 SMNVEV (reference sequence).

CDR3 in amino acids: CASSHPDQETQYF. CDR3 bases: TGCGCCAGCAGTCACCCTGACCAAGAGACCCAGTACTTC. The chain employs TRBV5-1 and TRBJ2-5; no reliable D call. Germline V gives CDR1 SGHRS, CDR2 YFSETQ. The CDR3 covers 13 residues. The germline V and J ends were trimmed by 5 bases and 0 bases, with 8 bases remaining between them.

This clonotype has more than one count but fewer than ten. The chain carries TRBV18 and TRBJ1-6; maybe TRBD1 (6 bases). V was shortened by 3 bases and J by 10 bases, with 19 bases between the two germline ends. This CDR3 has 16 amino acids. The germline gives CDR1 KGHSH, CDR2 LQKENI. CDR3 residues: CASSPIRGASASPLHF. CDR3 sequence (DNA): TGTGCCAGCTCACCGATCAGGGGCGCCTCGGCCTCACCCCTCCACTTT.

In its sample, this clonotype was seen a few times. This rearrangement joins TRBV6-1 to TRBJ1-5; D remains ambiguous. This CDR3 is built from 14 residues. Germline loops: CDR1 MNHNS, CDR2 SASEGT. Deletions cut 2 bases from V and 4 bases from J, with 9 bases between. The CDR3 loop is CASSEYIGNQPQHF. The CDR3 nucleotides read TGTGCCAGCAGTGAATATATAGGGAATCAGCCCCAGCATTTT.

The chain combines TRBV7-2 with TRBJ2-5, with TRBD2 matching over 12 bases. Germline V lookup: CDR1 SGHTA, CDR2 FQGNSA. Trimming at V came to 1 base and at J to 4 bases, leaving 7 bases not matched to a gene. The CDR3 sequence is 17 residues long. CDR3 coding DNA: TGTGCCAGCAGCTTAGGGTCGACTAGCGGGAGAGGAGAGACCCAGTACTTC. Amino acid sequence: CASSLGSTSGRGETQYF.

V gene TRBV6-2 or TRBV6-3 combines with J gene TRBJ2-6; TRBD1 matches at 9 bases. This CDR3 has 16 amino acids. The trim removed 5 bases at V and 3 bases at J, leaving 5 bases unmatched. Germline V gives CDR1 MNHEY, CDR2 SVGEGT. CDR3 loop: CASSVGQGLGANVLTF. DNA for the CDR3: TGTGCCAGCAGTGTGGGACAGGGCCTTGGGGCCAACGTCCTGACTTTC.

This clonotype showed up just a few times. This chain uses TRBV19 with TRBJ2-1; no definite D call. From germline, CDR1 is LNHDA and CDR2 SQIVND (reference sequence). V dropped 2 bases and J dropped 9 bases, with 17 bases sitting between them. The length of the CDR3 is 15 residues. In nucleotides, the CDR3 is TGTGCCAGTAGTATATTGCCAGGTTGGAGTAGTGAGCAGTTCTTC. Encoded protein: CASSILPGWSSEQFF. Full variable domain (outside the CDR3, taken from reference TRBV19 and TRBJ2-1): DGGITQSPKYLFRKEGQNVTLSCEQNLNHDAMYWYRQDPGQGLRLIYYSQIVNDFQKGDIAEGYSVSREKKESFPLTVTSAQKNPTAFYLCASSILPGWSSEQFFGPGTRLTVL.

The chain joins TRBV7-7 to TRBJ2-7; 8 bases match TRBD1. The CDR3 is made up of 15 amino acids. CDR1 and CDR2 (germline): SSHAT, FNYEAQ (reference sequence). After removal of 2 bases from V and 1 base from J, the junction contained 4 bases not matched to a gene. CDR3 DNA: TGTGCCAGCAGCTTATTCCAGGGGGCGTCCTACGAGCAGTACTTC. Its protein product is CASSLFQGASYEQYF. The full variable domain, its missing parts supplied by reference TRBV7-7 and TRBJ2-7, is GAGVSQSPRYKVTKRGQDVTLRCDPISSHATLYWYQQALGQGPEFLTYFNYEAQPDKSGLPSDRFSAERPEGSISTLTIQRTEQRDSAMYRCASSLFQGASYEQYFGPGTRLTVT.

This clonotype was found a few times. V gene TRBV7-2 combines with J gene TRBJ1-4, with 8 bases that match TRBD1. Unmatched junction bases numbered 11, after V lost 5 bases and J lost 6 bases. Looked up from germline, CDR1 is SGHTA and CDR2 is FQGNSA. There are 16 residues in the CDR3. The CDR3 nucleotides read TGTGCCAGCAGCCGTAACGCAGGGGGCACGTATGAAAAACTGTTTTTT. Amino acids: CASSRNAGGTYEKLFF.

This clonotype came up a few times. The chain couples TRBV15 to TRBJ1-5; D unclear. Germline loops: CDR1 LNHNV, CDR2 YYDKDF (reference sequence). Trimming removed 3 bases at V and 0 bases at J, with 12 bases between. The CDR3 sequence is 16 residues long. The CDR3 nucleotides read TGTGCCACCAGCAGTGACCCAACGGGTAGCAATCAGCCCCAGCATTTT. Amino acid sequence: CATSSDPTGSNQPQHF. The whole variable domain, remainder taken from reference TRBV15 and TRBJ1-5, is DAMVIQNPRYQVTQFGKPVTLSCSQTLNHNVMYWYQQKSSQAPKLLFHYYDKDFNNEADTPDNFQSRRPNTSFCFLDIRSPGLGDTAMYLCATSSDPTGSNQPQHFGDGTRLSIL.

The chain couples TRBV12-3 or TRBV12-4 to TRBJ2-2; D possibly corresponds to TRBD1 (6 bases). Trimming pared 3 bases from V and 4 bases from J, leaving 9 bases between. This CDR3 is built from 14 residues. DNA of the CDR3: TGTGCCAGCAGTTTCACAGGGACCACCGGGGAGCTGTTTTTT. Amino acid sequence: CASSFTGTTGELFF.

This clonotype turned up a few times. The V call is TRBV15, the J call TRBJ2-3; D is ambiguous. This CDR3 contains 12 residues. In germline, CDR1 is LNHNV, CDR2 YYDKDF (reference sequence). V was pared by 3 bases and J by 5 bases, with 6 bases between. The CDR3 sequence is CATSSSRDTQYF. The CDR3 nucleotides read TGTGCCACCAGCAGTAGCCGAGATACGCAGTATTTT.

V is TRBV5-5 and J is TRBJ1-1, with D possibly matching TRBD1 (5 bases). The V end lost 5 bases, the J end lost 8 bases, and 22 bases lay between the germline ends. In germline, CDR1 is SGHKS, CDR2 YYEKEE (reference sequence). The CDR3 length is 15 residues. CDR3 residues: CASRDSGFTDHEAFF. The DNA of the CDR3 is TGTGCCAGCAGAGACAGCGGCTTCACTGATCACGAAGCTTTCTTT.

The chain uses TRBV12-3 or TRBV12-4 and TRBJ2-7; TRBD2 agrees at 7 bases. This CDR3 comprises 16 residues. V lost 6 bases to trimming and J lost 7 bases; unmatched junction nucleotides: 18. CDR3 nucleotide sequence: TGTGCCAGCAGAGAAATCCCGGGACTACAGTCGGGAGAGCAGTACGTC. The encoded protein is CASREIPGLQSGEQYV.

This clonotype has only a few counts. V is TRBV7-9 and J is TRBJ2-7; D may be TRBD1 (6 bases). The V and J ends lost 4 bases and 6 bases respectively, with 16 bases between them. The CDR3 runs 14 residues. Per the germline V gene, CDR1 is SEHNR and CDR2 is FQNEAQ (reference sequence). The CDR3 reads CASSSQSQGIEQYF. The CDR3, as DNA: TGTGCCAGCAGCTCCCAGTCGCAGGGGATCGAGCAGTACTTC.